A selection of T cell receptor beta chains follows, all from one sample in a study of shared clonotypes between healthy human individuals. Using immunoSEQ multiplex PCR, the repertoire was profiled, and TCRdb retains in-frame clones only, with some absent. Seen here are 740,000 or so clones, around 73% observed once, and the top ten hold more than 1.5%. Sample: memory CD4+ T cells sorted from blood. These receptors came from a woman aged 25 to 39 in good health. CDR3s include the opening cysteine and the closing phenylalanine or tryptophan. The order of the fields is J gene, clone size, V gene, D gene, CDR3 DNA, CDR3 protein. D genes are given only for firm matches. Clone size is stated in some rows and not others, as once, few, many or a class when expanded.

J: TRBJ2-1
size: -
V: TRBV5-3
D: -
DNA: TGTGCCAGAAGCTTGGCGGAGAATGAGCAGTTCTTC
CDR3: CARSLAENEQFF

J: TRBJ2-5
size: -
V: TRBV6-6
D: -
DNA: TGTGCCAGCAGTACCCCCGGCACGCGGGAAGAGACCCAGTACTTC
CDR3: CASSTPGTREETQYF

J: TRBJ1-2
size: -
V: TRBV28
D: -
DNA: TGTGCCAGCGGCATGAGGGATGGCTACACCTTC
CDR3: CASGMRDGYTF

J: TRBJ1-1
size: -
V: TRBV5-1
D: TRBD1
DNA: TGCGCCAGCAGCTCTAGACAGGGGCCTCGGACTGAAGCTTTCTTT
CDR3: CASSSRQGPRTEAFF

J: TRBJ2-6
size: -
V: TRBV5-1
D: -
DNA: TGCGCCAGCAGCTTGGACGGGGCTGGGGCCAACGTCCTGACTTTC
CDR3: CASSLDGAGANVLTF

J: TRBJ2-7
size: -
V: TRBV5-1
D: TRBD2
DNA: TGCGCCAGCGTAGAGACTAGCGGGAGCGAGCAGTACTTC
CDR3: CASVETSGSEQYF

J: TRBJ2-7
size: -
V: TRBV18
D: -
DNA: TGTGCCAGCTCACCCTACAGGGAGTACGAGCAGTACTTC
CDR3: CASSPYREYEQYF

J: TRBJ2-2
size: -
V: TRBV5-1
D: -
DNA: TGCGCCAGCAGGGTTGCAGGGTCGAACACCGGGGAGCTGTTTTTT
CDR3: CASRVAGSNTGELFF

J: TRBJ2-3
size: -
V: TRBV28
D: -
DNA: TGTGCCAGCAGTTTATATTCGAAGGGCCCAGGTGATACGCAGTATTTT
CDR3: CASSLYSKGPGDTQYF

J: TRBJ1-5
size: -
V: TRBV2
D: -
DNA: TGTGCCAGCAGTCTTAGTTTCGGGGGCCAGCAGCCCCAGCATTTT
CDR3: CASSLSFGGQQPQHF

J: TRBJ1-2
size: -
V: TRBV27
D: -
DNA: TGTGCCAGCAGTTTATTTTCATCCGGGGGCCTTAACTATGGCTACACCTTC
CDR3: CASSLFSSGGLNYGYTF

J: TRBJ1-2
size: -
V: TRBV7-3
D: -
DNA: TGTGCCAGCAGCTTAGGGAGCAATTCCCGGCCACTAAAACCTAACTATGGCTACACCTTC
CDR3: CASSLGSNSRPLKPNYGYTF

J: TRBJ1-2
size: few
V: TRBV28
D: -
DNA: TGTGCCAGCTTAGGGCAGGAGGATGGCTATGGCTACACCTTC
CDR3: CASLGQEDGYGYTF

J: TRBJ1-1
size: -
V: TRBV19
D: -
DNA: TGTGCCAGTAGTACACCCCTCAGGAGCTTCGGGACTGAAGCTTTCTTT
CDR3: CASSTPLRSFGTEAFF

J: TRBJ2-7
size: -
V: TRBV2
D: TRBD2
DNA: TGTGCCAGCCTCCCCAGCGGGAATCTTTTGGAGCAGTACTTC
CDR3: CASLPSGNLLEQYF

J: TRBJ2-7
size: -
V: TRBV7-3
D: TRBD2
DNA: TGTGCCAGCAGCCTTAAGGGCGGGAGTGGCTACGAGCAGTACTTC
CDR3: CASSLKGGSGYEQYF

J: TRBJ1-2
size: once
V: TRBV19
D: TRBD1
DNA: TGTGCCAGTAGTGCAGAAAGGACAGGGAGTCATGGCTACACCTTC
CDR3: CASSAERTGSHGYTF

J: TRBJ2-5
size: -
V: TRBV25-1
D: TRBD2
DNA: TGTGCCAGCAGTGGGTGGACTAGCGGGAGCCAAGAGACCCAGTACTTC
CDR3: CASSGWTSGSQETQYF

J: TRBJ1-1
size: once
V: TRBV28
D: TRBD1
DNA: TGTGCCAGCAGTTCCCCCCGCGAGGACAGGACTGAAGCTTTCTTT
CDR3: CASSSPREDRTEAFF

J: TRBJ2-7
size: -
V: TRBV11-2
D: TRBD2
DNA: TGTGCCAGCAGCCCACTGACTAGCGGGGCCTACGAGCAGTACTTC
CDR3: CASSPLTSGAYEQYF